This T cell receptor (beta chain) was found in a study of STAT3 mutations in large granular lymphocyte leukemia. The study's findings and limits: Every T-LGLL patient had at least one immunodominant TCRbeta clonotype.

Some clones are missing from TCRdb's copy, which holds only in-frame ones; the method was immunoSEQ multiplex PCR. The sample shows about 1,300 clones, around 2.5% of them seen only once. Germline lookup yields CDR1 SEHNR and CDR2 FQNEAQ (reference sequence). V lost 6 bases to trimming and J lost 7 bases; unmatched junction nucleotides: 14. The CDR3 has 15 amino acids. Worth noting for this clone: Its antigen is undetermined.

Sequences were obtained from PBMCs. This chain links TRBV7-9 with TRBJ2-7; 8 positions match TRBD1. The sequence was collected from a human donor with T large granular lymphocyte leukemia. Some clones in this sample may be carry-over from other donors' samples. The CDR3 is CASRPPGQALGEQYF. CDR3 sequence (DNA): TGTGCCAGCAGACCCCCGGGACAGGCCCTGGGGGAGCAGTACTTC.